This T cell receptor beta chain was profiled in a study of blood T cell repertoires in COVID-19. The method was immunoSEQ multiplex PCR; TCRdb's version includes in-frame clones alone and lacks a portion of them. The sample has about 220,000 clones, 80% to 90% seen once. The germline CDR1 and CDR2 sequences are SGHTA and FQGNSA. V was clipped by 0 bases and J by 9 bases; unmatched bases: 5. This CDR3 is 14 amino acids long. The rearrangement uses TRBV7-2 and TRBJ2-1, with TRBD2 matching over 7 bases. The source material was peripheral blood. The sequence was collected from a man between 45 and 60 years old with active or convalescent COVID-19. CDR3 DNA sequence: TGTGCCAGCAGCTTAGCTGGGGGGGTCGGTGAGCAGTTCTTC. Translated: CASSLAGGVGEQFF.